This T cell receptor beta chain was obtained from a study of T cells in Graves' hyperthyroidism and ophthalmopathy (dated by TCRdb to about 2019). About the study as a whole: Peripheral blood was collected at initial diagnosis, before any treatment. To identify TCR V-J signatures that set the groups apart, the researchers used a discovery cohort of approximately 98 patients, made up of 43 with Graves' ophthalmopathy and some 55 with stable Graves' hyperthyroidism. Prospective prediction of ophthalmopathy was tested in an independent validation cohort of 18 to 20 hyperthyroidism patients and 17 patients who later progressed to ophthalmopathy. For training and testing, the 100 or so patients in the discovery cohort were randomly divided in a 7:3 ratio. In addition, the study compared T-cell repertoires in thyroid tissue and in blood from roughly six Graves' hyperthyroidism patients. Once sampling was done, hyperthyroidism patients were given methimazole at a starting dose of 30 mg daily, whereas ophthalmopathy patients were given high-dose intravenous methylprednisolone. TCR Vbeta CDR3 sequencing of 120 to 150 peripheral blood samples (roughly 43 ophthalmopathy, over 70 hyperthyroidism and around 17 progressor patients) is reported in the paper. General conclusions and limits of the study: Sample size was not statistically predetermined, and investigators were not blinded to group allocation. In cross-validation, a model built on a 13 V-J signature told ophthalmopathy apart from stable hyperthyroidism with about 90% sensitivity and approximately 81% specificity, and in testing the same model reached 80%/75%. During validation, the model predicted progression to ophthalmopathy a median of approximately six months ahead of onset, with just under 71% sensitivity and 72% to 80% specificity. Most expanded thyroid clonotypes (frequency above 0.001) were also detected in blood, suggesting blood repertoires may reflect thyroid immune responses.

Stable Graves' hyperthyroidism was defined as the absence of progression to ophthalmopathy over 18 months of follow-up. Hyperthyroidism patients were aged 18 to 65 years and newly diagnosed, with disease duration of less than 2 months. Any patient with an uncontrolled infection, another autoimmune disease, pregnancy or lactation was excluded. Diagnoses were based on clinical symptoms, serum thyroxine and TRAb, thyroid ultrasound and orbital computed tomography. Ficoll-Paque density gradient centrifugation was used to isolate PBMCs from about 9 ml of fresh peripheral blood. Trizol reagent was used to extract total RNA, and RNA quality was then checked on an Agilent 2100 Bioanalyzer. The V end loses 10 bases and the J end loses 0 bases, and a stretch of 16 bases separates them. The CDR3 has 15 amino acids, counting the end cysteine and phenylalanine. The sequence is cut down to CDR3 DNA, 45 bases in frame from base 1. The germline V gene encodes CDR1 MNHNS and CDR2 SASEGT.

Notes on this clonotype: Its antigen is still unknown. Per-nucleotide qualities are absent, and no much larger clonotype sits a single base away.

The TCR beta CDR3 regions were amplified from the RNA transcripts. A first-round RT-PCR of the TCR CDR3 used the HTBI primer set with the Qiagen OneStep RT-PCR kit. The libraries were constructed in a second round of multiplex PCR and then size-selected and purified. Sequencing of the libraries was done on an Illumina HiSeq2000 using paired-end 100 bp reads. The source study handled its data this way. Raw data were processed with SOAPnuke, discarding reads with adapters, uncalled bases, mean Phred below 15, or no exact constant-primer or identifier match. High-quality paired reads were merged with COPE v1.2.5, and unique nucleotide sequences were defined as clonotypes. MiTCR v1.1 was used to align the clonotypes against IMGT TRBV, TRBD and TRBJ reference segments. Analysis was restricted to V-J combinations with a frequency above 0.0001, which covered just over 98% of repertoires. A TCS score was defined as the ratio between F50 (clonal expansion) and ExV (chaos), using BLOSUM62-based TCRdist between CDR3 peptides within each V-J. Welch's t-statistics and random forest reduced roughly 530 V-J features to about 12, which were used in a naive Bayes classifier (R e1071). The public reads were reanalyzed by TCRdb: fastp trimming at Q25, MiXCR alignment, in-frame beta chains only. Rows are combined by CDR3 protein, so each entry shows the most common genes and DNA. V and J calls and clone size were set by TCRdb, not the authors. The sample table contains around 450,000 distinct CDR3 sequences; only one count was recorded for around a sixth of them. 12% to 15% of the sample lies in the top ten.

Specimen: blood. The sequence derives from a woman younger than 35 with Graves' hyperthyroidism. The rearrangement joined TRBV6-1 to TRBJ2-1, with the D call perhaps TRBD1 or TRBD2, as 7 bases match in each case. The DNA reads as follows: TGTGCCACCCGAAGCAGGGGGGGCTCCTACAATGAGCAGTTCTTC. Its translation is CATRSRGGSYNEQFF.